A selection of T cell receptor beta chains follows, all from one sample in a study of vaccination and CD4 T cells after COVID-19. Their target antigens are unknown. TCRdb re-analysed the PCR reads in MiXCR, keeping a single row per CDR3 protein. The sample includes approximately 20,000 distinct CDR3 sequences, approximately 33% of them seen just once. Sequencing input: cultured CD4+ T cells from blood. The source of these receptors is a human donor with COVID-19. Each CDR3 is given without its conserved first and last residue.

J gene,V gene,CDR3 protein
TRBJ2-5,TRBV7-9,ASSPTRQSQETQY
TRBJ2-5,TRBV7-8,ASSLLGQQETQY
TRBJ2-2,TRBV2,ASSEARTGELF
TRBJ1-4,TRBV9,ASSPRETNEKLF
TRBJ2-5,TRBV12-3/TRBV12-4,ASSLLGVGETQY
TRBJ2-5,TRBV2,ASSEWSETQY
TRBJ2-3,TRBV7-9,ASGNTDTQY
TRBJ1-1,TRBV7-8,ASSPSGKDTEAF
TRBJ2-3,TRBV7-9,ASSPVGRGGGDTQY
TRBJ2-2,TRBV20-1,SARETGPGELF
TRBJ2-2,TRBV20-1,SARDLANGGSDTGELF
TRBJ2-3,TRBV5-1,ASSPSTDTQY
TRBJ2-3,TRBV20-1,SARGTDGDTQY
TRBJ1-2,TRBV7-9,ASSLVGQGGYGYT
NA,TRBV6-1,ASSERRPQGPEQY
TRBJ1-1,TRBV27,ASSLEGANTEAF
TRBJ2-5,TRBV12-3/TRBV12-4,ASSLGRLAGFQETQY
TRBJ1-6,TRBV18,ASSLRETNSPLH
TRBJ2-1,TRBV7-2,ASSRPGASGDNEQF
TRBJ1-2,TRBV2,ASTTENYGYT
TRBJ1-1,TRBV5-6,ASSLVPGTGPTEAF
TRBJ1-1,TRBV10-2,ASSEAQGSGTEAF
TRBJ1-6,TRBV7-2,ASSGNLQSSYNSPLH
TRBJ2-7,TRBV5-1,ASSLALAGAEQY
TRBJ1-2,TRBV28,ASSSTGAGYGYT
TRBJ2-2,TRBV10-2,ASIRDTGELF
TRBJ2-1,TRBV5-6,ASTPDRLIIGNEQF
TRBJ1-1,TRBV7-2,ASSLLGGSEAF
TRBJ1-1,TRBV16,ASSQEGQARTEAF
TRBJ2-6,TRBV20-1,SVPGLSSGANVLT
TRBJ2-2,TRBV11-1,ASSFGMRQGKSGRELF
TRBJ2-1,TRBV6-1,ASKLQGGNEQF
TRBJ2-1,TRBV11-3,ASSLGGVSYNEQF
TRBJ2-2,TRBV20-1,SARDLAGLAGAGELF
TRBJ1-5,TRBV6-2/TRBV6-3,ASSPGNSNQPQH
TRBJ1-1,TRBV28,ASSLVLRAEAF
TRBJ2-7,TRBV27,ASSWSGGGYEQY
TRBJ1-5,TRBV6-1,ASLADRGNQPQH
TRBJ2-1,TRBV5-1,ASSLGVGLYNEQF
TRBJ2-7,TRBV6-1,ASSKGTPPYEQY
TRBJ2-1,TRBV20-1,SARRHSDNEQF
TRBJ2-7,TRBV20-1,SLAGGPYEQY
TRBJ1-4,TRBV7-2,AVTRTGNEKLF
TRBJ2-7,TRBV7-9,ASSLYPVSSYEQY
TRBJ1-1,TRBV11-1,ASSLVEAAEAF
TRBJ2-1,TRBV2,ASSRTGQVNEQF
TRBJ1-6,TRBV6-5,ASSYSTGQGSSSYNSPLH
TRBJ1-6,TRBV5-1,ASSLEFSYNSPLH
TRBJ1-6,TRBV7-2,ASSQPGTGRSPLH
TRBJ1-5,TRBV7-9,ASSLDGVGNQPQH
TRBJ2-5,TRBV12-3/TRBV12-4,ASSSPMNLGPWETQY
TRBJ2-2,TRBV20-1,SARAGGNTGELF
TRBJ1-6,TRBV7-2,ASSLQDYNSPLH
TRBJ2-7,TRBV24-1,ATSATQNYEQY
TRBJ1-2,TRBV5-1,ASSRTGQGEGGGYT
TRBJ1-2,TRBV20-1,SAGDSVDYGYT
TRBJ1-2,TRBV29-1,SVEDIHGYT
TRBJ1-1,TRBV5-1,ASSLDTGMNTEAF